Listed below are T cell receptor beta chains from one sample, sequenced in a study of spatial heterogeneity in lung cancer. TCRdb analysed the 5' RACE reads with MiXCR anew, one entry per CDR3 protein. Of thousands of distinct CDR3 sequences in the sample, 4% to 5.5% are singletons; the top ten hold approximately 30%. Material: PBMCs, obtained at surgery. Source of these receptors: a male donor with early-stage non-small cell lung cancer. Each CDR3 is given with its conserved first and last residue. Each record gives: CDR3 protein, V gene.

cdr3_aa: CACRTGAYGYTF; v_call: TRBV30
cdr3_aa: CASSWTGGQRYF; v_call: TRBV7-8
cdr3_aa: CAWETGRSGKLFF; v_call: TRBV30
cdr3_aa: CASSPLGQGNQPQHF; v_call: TRBV27
cdr3_aa: CASSNRDLSETQYF; v_call: TRBV5-6
cdr3_aa: CATREGLAGGTDTQYF; v_call: TRBV24-1
cdr3_aa: CASNRDSYTDTQYF; v_call: TRBV28
cdr3_aa: CASSWTSGAHNEQFF; v_call: TRBV7-9
cdr3_aa: CASSLAQLAGVLPDTQYF; v_call: TRBV12-3/TRBV12-4
cdr3_aa: CASSSMTGQETQYF; v_call: TRBV5-6
cdr3_aa: CASSLYTRGAGANVLTF; v_call: TRBV5-1
cdr3_aa: CASSFRTGGRTDTQYF; v_call: TRBV19
cdr3_aa: CASSHPKTPLHF; v_call: TRBV14
cdr3_aa: CASSQGVLGPREVRLFF; v_call: TRBV3-1
cdr3_aa: CASSYLQSGAITF; v_call: TRBV6-2/TRBV6-3
cdr3_aa: CASSRTGDKPQHF; v_call: TRBV6-5
cdr3_aa: CATSRDSNTEAFF; v_call: TRBV24-1
cdr3_aa: CAWSAPLAGGREQYF; v_call: TRBV30
cdr3_aa: CASSQDSSRAFF; v_call: TRBV3-1
cdr3_aa: CASSANGVGNTIYF; v_call: TRBV9
cdr3_aa: CASSQGGVMADTQYF; v_call: TRBV5-6
cdr3_aa: CASSLGQATRQYF; v_call: TRBV5-8
cdr3_aa: CASRPLTDTQYF; v_call: TRBV28
cdr3_aa: CASSYGLGKETQYF; v_call: TRBV6-5
cdr3_aa: CSVLTGGLFYTF; v_call: TRBV29-1
cdr3_aa: CAGPRDTEAFF; v_call: TRBV7-8
cdr3_aa: CASSLSPLSTDTQYF; v_call: TRBV12-3/TRBV12-4
cdr3_aa: CASSHTGTYEQYF; v_call: TRBV7-9
cdr3_aa: CSVDDRGHGYTF; v_call: TRBV29-1
cdr3_aa: CASSLAGQGALVSGELFF; v_call: TRBV7-8
cdr3_aa: CASLGAGQGTGELFF; v_call: TRBV28
cdr3_aa: CAISETAQGRNTEAFF; v_call: TRBV10-3
cdr3_aa: CSAPGLIRAEAFF; v_call: TRBV20-1
cdr3_aa: CASRFIAGGADTQYF; v_call: TRBV6-5
cdr3_aa: CATSDSSGRVNTQYF; v_call: TRBV24-1
cdr3_aa: CASSQNYDRDGYTF; v_call: TRBV3-1
cdr3_aa: CASSPNGLAEQFF; v_call: TRBV12-3/TRBV12-4
cdr3_aa: CSVEGLITDTQYF; v_call: TRBV29-1
cdr3_aa: CASTDGNSYEQYF; v_call: TRBV6-2/TRBV6-3
cdr3_aa: CSARIGSRANIQYF; v_call: TRBV20-1
cdr3_aa: CSVDFEGTGSF; v_call: TRBV29-1
cdr3_aa: CATSLFGTGGEKLFF; v_call: TRBV15
cdr3_aa: CASSRSGVSSSYEQYF; v_call: TRBV4-2
cdr3_aa: CASSQDTSTDTQYF; v_call: TRBV4-3
cdr3_aa: CASSLAQRGGLKTDTQYF; v_call: TRBV7-2
cdr3_aa: CASQGQGAGNTIYF; v_call: TRBV7-2
cdr3_aa: CASSLAQGGTGELFF; v_call: TRBV5-1
cdr3_aa: CASSLSQGLVYGYTF; v_call: TRBV5-5
cdr3_aa: CSVLKLAGAHYEQYF; v_call: TRBV29-1
cdr3_aa: CASSLKGDYGYTF; v_call: TRBV28
cdr3_aa: CSVNRDIGTDTQYF; v_call: TRBV29-1
cdr3_aa: CASSFQGGGTEAFF; v_call: TRBV7-8
cdr3_aa: CASSLVVAVNTGELFF; v_call: TRBV7-8
cdr3_aa: CASSPGFGGRDEKLFF; v_call: TRBV4-3
cdr3_aa: CASRGQSGNTIYF; v_call: TRBV19
cdr3_aa: CASSQGHRVNQPQHF; v_call: TRBV3-1
cdr3_aa: CASSSPDNSPLHF; v_call: TRBV7-9